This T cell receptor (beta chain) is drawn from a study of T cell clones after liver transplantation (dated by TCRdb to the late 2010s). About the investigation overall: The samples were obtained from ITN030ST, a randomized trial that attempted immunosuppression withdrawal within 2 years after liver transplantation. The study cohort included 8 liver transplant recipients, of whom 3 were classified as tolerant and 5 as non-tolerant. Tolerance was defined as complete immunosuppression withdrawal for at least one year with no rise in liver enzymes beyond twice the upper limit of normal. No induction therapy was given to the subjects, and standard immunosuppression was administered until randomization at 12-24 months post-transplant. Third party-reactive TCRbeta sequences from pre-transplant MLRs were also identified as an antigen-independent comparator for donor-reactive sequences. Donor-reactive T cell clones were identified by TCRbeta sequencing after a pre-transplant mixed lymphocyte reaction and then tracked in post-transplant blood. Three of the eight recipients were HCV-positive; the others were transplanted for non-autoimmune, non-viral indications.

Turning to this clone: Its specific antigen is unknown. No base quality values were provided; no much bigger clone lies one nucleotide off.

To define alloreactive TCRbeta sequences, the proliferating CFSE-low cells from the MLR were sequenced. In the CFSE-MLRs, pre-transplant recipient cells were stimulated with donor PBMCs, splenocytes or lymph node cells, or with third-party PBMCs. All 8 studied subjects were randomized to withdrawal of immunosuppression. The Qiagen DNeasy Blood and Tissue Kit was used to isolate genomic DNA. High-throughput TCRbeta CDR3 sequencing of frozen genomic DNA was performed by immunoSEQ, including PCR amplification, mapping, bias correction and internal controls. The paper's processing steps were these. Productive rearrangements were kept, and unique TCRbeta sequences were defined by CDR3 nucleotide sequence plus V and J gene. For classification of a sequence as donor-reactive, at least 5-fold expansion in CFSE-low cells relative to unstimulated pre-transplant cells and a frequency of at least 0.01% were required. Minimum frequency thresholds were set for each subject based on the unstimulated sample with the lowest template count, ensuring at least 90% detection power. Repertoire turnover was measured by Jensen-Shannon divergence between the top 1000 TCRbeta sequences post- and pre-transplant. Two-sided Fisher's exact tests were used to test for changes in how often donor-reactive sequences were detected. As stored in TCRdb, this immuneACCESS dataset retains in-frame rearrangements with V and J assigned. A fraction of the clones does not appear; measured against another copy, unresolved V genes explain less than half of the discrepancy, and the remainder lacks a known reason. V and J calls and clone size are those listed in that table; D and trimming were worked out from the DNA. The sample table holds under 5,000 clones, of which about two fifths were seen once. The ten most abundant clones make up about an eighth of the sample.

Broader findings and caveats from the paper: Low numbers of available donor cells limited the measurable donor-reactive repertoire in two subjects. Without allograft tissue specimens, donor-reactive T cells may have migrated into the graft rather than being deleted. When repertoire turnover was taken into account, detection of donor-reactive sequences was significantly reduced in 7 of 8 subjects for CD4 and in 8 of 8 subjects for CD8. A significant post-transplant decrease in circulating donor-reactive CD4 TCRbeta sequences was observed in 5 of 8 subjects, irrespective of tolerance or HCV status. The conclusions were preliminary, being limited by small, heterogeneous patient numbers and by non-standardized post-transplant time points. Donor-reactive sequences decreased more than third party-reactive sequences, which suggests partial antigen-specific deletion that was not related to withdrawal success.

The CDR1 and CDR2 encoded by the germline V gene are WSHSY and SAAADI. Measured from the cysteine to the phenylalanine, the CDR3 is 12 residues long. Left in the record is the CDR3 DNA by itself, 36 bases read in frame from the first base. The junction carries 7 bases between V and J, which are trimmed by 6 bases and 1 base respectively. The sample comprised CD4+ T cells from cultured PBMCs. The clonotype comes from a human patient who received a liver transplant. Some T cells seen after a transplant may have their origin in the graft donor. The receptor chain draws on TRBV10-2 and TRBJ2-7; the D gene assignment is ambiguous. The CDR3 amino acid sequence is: CASRDPSYEQYF. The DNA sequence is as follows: TGCGCCAGCAGGGACCCATCCTACGAGCAGTACTTC.